A selection of T cell receptor beta chains follows, all from one sample in a study of early T cells in non-severe SARS-CoV-2 infection. TCRdb redid the calling of the 5' RACE reads with MiXCR, one entry per CDR3 protein. There are about 40,000 distinct CDR3 sequences in the sample; roughly 5% occur only once, and approximately 4.8% lies in the top ten. The sequencing input was whole blood. Receptor source: an adult who was a healthcare worker with PCR-confirmed SARS-CoV-2 infection or an uninfected control (not recorded which). The CDR3 runs from the conserved cysteine through the conserved F or W. The D gene is left open where the match is weak. Part of the rows lack a size; the others show once, few, many or a class for expanded clones.

TRBJ2-1,TRBV5-1,many,NA,TGCGCCAGCAGCTTGTCAGGGAACACCTACAATGAGCAGTTCTTC,CASSLSGNTYNEQFF
TRBJ2-1,TRBV9,NA,NA,TGTGCCAGCAGTAAAACCGGGCCTTCCTACAATGAGCAGTTCTTC,CASSKTGPSYNEQFF
TRBJ2-2,TRBV7-9,NA,NA,TGTGCCAGCAGCTTGGACCAGATCTACCCCGACACCGGGGAGCTGTTTTTT,CASSLDQIYPDTGELFF
TRBJ2-3,TRBV11-3,many,NA,TGTGCCAGCAGCAGGGGGATCTCTAGCACAGATACGCAGTATTTT,CASSRGISSTDTQYF
TRBJ2-5,TRBV20-1,few,NA,TGCAGTGCTAGCAGGAACCAAGAGACCCAGTACTTC,CSASRNQETQYF
TRBJ2-1,TRBV11-2,few,TRBD2,TGTGCCAGCAGTCGAACCGGGACTAGCGAGGCCAATGAGCAGTTCTTC,CASSRTGTSEANEQFF
TRBJ1-5,TRBV7-2,many,NA,TGTGCCAGCAGCTTAGGCCACAGGGTCCAGGGGCAGCCCCAGCATTTT,CASSLGHRVQGQPQHF
TRBJ1-1,TRBV28,many,NA,TGTGCCAGCAGCTTCTTGACTACAGGGCCCCGGGGAGCTTTCTTT,CASSFLTTGPRGAFF
TRBJ1-5,TRBV21-1,NA,NA,TGTGCCACCCCACCCGGGGACAGGGGCATCAATCAGCCCCAGCATTTT,CATPPGDRGINQPQHF
TRBJ2-5,TRBV7-2,few,NA,TGTGCCAGCAGCGACAGAATTCAAGAGACCCAGTACTTC,CASSDRIQETQYF
TRBJ2-2,TRBV20-1,few,TRBD2,TGCAGTGCTGGTCTAGCGGGGAACACCGGGGAGCTGTTTTTT,CSAGLAGNTGELFF
TRBJ2-7,TRBV20-1,many,NA,TGCAGTGCTAGACCCCCTCGAGCGGATTCCTACGAGCAGTACTTC,CSARPPRADSYEQYF
TRBJ1-2,TRBV19,many,NA,TGTGCCAGTAGTGAGCCTAATTACGAGGATGGCTACACCTTC,CASSEPNYEDGYTF
TRBJ2-7,TRBV13,NA,NA,TGTGCCAGCAGCTTATCCCAGCTCAGCGAGCAGTACTTC,CASSLSQLSEQYF
TRBJ1-1,TRBV6-6,medium-sized,TRBD1,TGTGCCAGCAGCCCCGGACAGGGAGAAAAGGAAGCTTTCTTT,CASSPGQGEKEAFF
TRBJ2-4,TRBV5-1,few,NA,TGCGCCAGCAGCCCGCCCCAAGGGACCAAAAACATTCAGTACTTC,CASSPPQGTKNIQYF
TRBJ2-5,TRBV11-2,few,NA,TGTGCCAGCAGCTTAGGACGGGATATGCGGGAGACCCAGTACTTC,CASSLGRDMRETQYF
TRBJ1-1,TRBV28,many,NA,TGTGCCAGCAGTTTGGGGATAAATGGAAACGCTTTCTTT,CASSLGINGNAFF
TRBJ2-4,TRBV20-1,many,NA,TGCAGTGCTAGAGAAAACGACGGTGAAAACATTCAGTACTTC,CSARENDGENIQYF
TRBJ2-7,TRBV5-6,few,NA,TGTGCCAGCAGCTCGGCCCTTGCCTACGAGCAGTACTTC,CASSSALAYEQYF
TRBJ2-2,TRBV12-3/TRBV12-4,NA,NA,TGTGCCAGCTCGAGGGTCACCGGGGAGCTGTTTTTT,CASSRVTGELFF
TRBJ1-2,TRBV27,many,NA,TGTGCCAGCAGTTTGCAGGGATACTATGGCTACACCTTC,CASSLQGYYGYTF
TRBJ2-3,TRBV7-2,few,NA,TGTGCCAGCAGCTTTCGGGCCGGTGGCACAGATACGCAGTATTTT,CASSFRAGGTDTQYF
TRBJ2-3,TRBV7-3,many,NA,TGTGCCAGCAGCCCCGGGGCTAGCACAGATACGCAGTATTTT,CASSPGASTDTQYF
TRBJ2-7,TRBV27,few,NA,TGTGCCAGCAGCTTACAGGGCAGCGAGCAGTACTTC,CASSLQGSEQYF
TRBJ2-1,TRBV11-2,few,TRBD2,TGTGCCAGCAGCTTTTGGAATAGCGGGTACAATGAGCAGTTCTTC,CASSFWNSGYNEQFF
TRBJ1-2,TRBV12-3/TRBV12-4,NA,TRBD1,TGTGCCAGCAGTTTACAGGGGGCTCATGGCTACACCTTC,CASSLQGAHGYTF